This TCR beta chain stems from a study of blood T cell repertoires in COVID-19 (dated by TCRdb to 2020 to 2021). General notes on the study: Collaborator samples came from the United States, Italy and Spain and covered acute and convalescent phases of COVID-19. The prospective study material was composed of cDNA or gDNA derived from T cells, B-cell-depleted T cells, or PBMCs. Subjects who had been exposed to COVID-19, were actively infected with it, or had recovered from it provided the deeply sampled blood TCRbeta repertoires that made up the dataset. The repertoires were released in a freely available public database intended as a resource for research on the immune response to SARS-CoV-2. Samples were obtained from the ongoing ImmuneRACE study (first 160 participants) and from approximately 1,200 subjects provided by 6 global collaborators. A de-identified subject ID, COVID-19 status, age in years and sex were almost always included in the sample metadata. Where HLA class I and class II types were available, the types were taken from metadata supplied by the sample provider, not from assay-based typing.

What the study reported, not specific to this receptor: Clinical and demographic metadata were provided uncurated, with the amount varying by source and participant.

A few counts support this clone. No antigen is known for it. The sample holds no much larger clone one base away, and base qualities are not on file. Participants in the prospective study were aged 18 to 89 years, lived in about two dozen United States geographic areas, and enrolled through a virtual design. In the prospective study, cohorts were assigned on the basis of participant-reported clinical history obtained from a screening survey and a study questionnaire. For ImmuneRACE Cohort 3, a participant was defined as recovered based on two consecutive negative NP/OP PCR tests, clearance by a healthcare professional, or resolution of symptoms. Mobile phlebotomists in the prospective study collected whole blood, serum and a nasopharyngeal or oropharyngeal swab from every participant. Over a roughly two-month period, participants in the prospective study had the option of providing additional blood draws and questionnaires. Before DNA extraction, blood samples from the prospective study were shipped at room temperature or frozen.

Including the terminal cysteine and phenylalanine, the CDR3 comprises 13 residues. Just the 39-base CDR3 DNA is kept, in frame starting at base 1. Cut back by 4 bases and 0 bases, the V and J ends lie 7 bases apart. CDR1 and CDR2 are drawn from the germline V gene: SGDLS, YYNGEE. The immunoSEQ Assay, a bias-controlled multiplex PCR, was used to amplify TCRbeta CDR3 regions from genomic DNA. The study's own analysis went as follows. Nucleated cell counts per sample were estimated from amplification of reference gene primers within the assay. To quantify the absolute abundance of each unique TCRbeta CDR3 rearrangement, sequence reads were collapsed and filtered. Productive Simpson clonality was computed per sample as the square root of Simpson's diversity index over productive rearrangements. Not all clones reach the TCRdb copy of this immuneACCESS table, which keeps in-frame sequences only. Checked studies attribute under half of the gap to unresolved V genes and leave the rest unexplained. V, J and clone size derive from that table, while D and trimming were established from the DNA sequence. The sample table lists under 300,000 clones, about nine tenths of them with a count of one. The ten largest clones represent 1.5% to 2% of the sample.

The material sequenced was PBMCs or T cells enriched from blood (not recorded which). The source of this sequence is a woman between 35 and 50 years old who had recovered from COVID-19. Here the chain combines TRBV9 and TRBJ1-1, with the D gene call left open. The DNA sequence is TGTGCCAGCAGCCTCTTTGTGAACACTGAAGCTTTCTTT. Its translation is CASSLFVNTEAFF.